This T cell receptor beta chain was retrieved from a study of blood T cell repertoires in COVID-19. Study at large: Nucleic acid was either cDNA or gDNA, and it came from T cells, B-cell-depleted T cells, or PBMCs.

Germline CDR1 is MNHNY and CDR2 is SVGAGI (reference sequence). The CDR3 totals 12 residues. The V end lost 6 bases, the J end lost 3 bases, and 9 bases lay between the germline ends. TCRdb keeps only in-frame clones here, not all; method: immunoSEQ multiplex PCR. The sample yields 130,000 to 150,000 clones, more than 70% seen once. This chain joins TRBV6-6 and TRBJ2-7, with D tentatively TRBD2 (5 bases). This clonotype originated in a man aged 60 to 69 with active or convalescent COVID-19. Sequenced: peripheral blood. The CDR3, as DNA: TGTGCCAGCAGCACTAGGATCTACGAGCAGTACTTC. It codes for CASSTRIYEQYF.